This T cell receptor beta chain derives from a study of blood T cell repertoires in COVID-19. Overall study: PBMCs, B-cell-depleted T cells, or T cells were the source of the cDNA or gDNA that made up the material.

In the original analysis: Researchers report that nucleated cell counts were estimated from reference gene primer amplification. Sequencing used immunoSEQ multiplex PCR; TCRdb keeps in-frame clones, though not all of them. Clone size and the V and J calls come from that table; the DNA yielded D and trimming. The table shows a few hundred thousand clones, with approximately 85% occurring only once. Per the germline V gene, CDR1 is SGHNT and CDR2 is YYREEE (reference sequence). The V end was cut by 0 bases, the J end by 5 bases, with 11 bases between. This CDR3 comprises 14 residues. The Seattle site enrolled patients during active infection and followed them longitudinally.

The sequence was obtained from a woman aged 70-85 years with COVID-19, enrolled during active disease. Sequenced material: peripheral blood. This sequence joins TRBV5-4 and TRBJ1-1, with D perhaps matching TRBD1 (5 bases). This chain's CDR3 is CASSLVGRVTEAFF. In DNA, the CDR3 is TGTGCCAGCAGCTTGGTCGGCAGGGTTACTGAAGCTTTCTTT.